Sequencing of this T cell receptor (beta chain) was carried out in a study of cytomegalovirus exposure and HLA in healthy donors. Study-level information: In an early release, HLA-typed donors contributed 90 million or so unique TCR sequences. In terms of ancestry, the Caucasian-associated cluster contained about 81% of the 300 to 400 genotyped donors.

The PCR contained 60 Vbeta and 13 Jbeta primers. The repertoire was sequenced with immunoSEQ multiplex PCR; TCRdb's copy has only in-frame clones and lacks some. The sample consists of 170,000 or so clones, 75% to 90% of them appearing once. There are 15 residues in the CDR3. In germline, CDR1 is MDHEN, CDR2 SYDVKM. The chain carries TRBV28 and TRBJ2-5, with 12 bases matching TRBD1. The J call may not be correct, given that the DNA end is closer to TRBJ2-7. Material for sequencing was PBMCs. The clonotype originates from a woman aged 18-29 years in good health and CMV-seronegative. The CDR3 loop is CASGTGGRQSYEQYF. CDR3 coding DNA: TGTGCCAGCGGGACAGGGGGCCGGCAGTCCTACGAGCAGTACTTC.